The subject of this entry is one T cell receptor beta chain. These data originate in a study of early T cells in non-severe SARS-CoV-2 infection. TCRdb reanalysed the 5' RACE reads using MiXCR and keeps one entry per CDR3 protein. The repertoire consists of 77,000 or so distinct CDR3 sequences, with roughly 14% occurring once and the leading ten covering approximately 4%. The sample consisted of whole blood, taken at baseline. The origin of this receptor is an adult who was a healthcare worker with PCR-confirmed SARS-CoV-2 infection or an uninfected control (not recorded which).

The CDR3 sequence is CASRTGSTIYF. CDR3 bases: TGCGCCTCCCGGACAGGCAGCACCATATATTTT. V and J are TRBV4-1 and TRBJ1-3, with 7 bases matching TRBD1. Germline CDR1 MGHRA, CDR2 YSYEKL. The J segment lost 9 bases and the V segment lost 11 bases, leaving 7 bases of the junction unmatched. The length of the CDR3 is 11 residues.